Below, 28 T cell receptor beta chains from the same sample are listed, as sequenced in a study of blood T cell repertoires in COVID-19. Repertoires were generated with immunoSEQ multiplex PCR, while TCRdb's copy carries only in-frame clones and drops some. The sample lists about 90,000 clones, approximately 80% seen once, with about 7% in the top ten. Sequenced material: peripheral blood. The receptors here all came from a man aged 70-80 years with acute or convalescent COVID-19.

The genes are TRBV4-1 and TRBJ2-3, with a possible D match to TRBD1 (7 bases). Between the trimmed V and J ends, which lost 5 bases and 6 bases, there was a span of 12 bases. From germline, CDR1 is MGHRA and CDR2 YSYEKL. The CDR3 length is 13 residues. CDR3 sequence (DNA): TGCGCCAGCAGCTTCCCAGGGGGGGATACGCAGTATTTT. Amino acids: CASSFPGGDTQYF.

This sequence joins TRBV28 and TRBJ2-7, with D possibly TRBD2 on 6 matching bases. Trimming left V 4 bases short and J 3 bases short, with 13 bases between. The CDR3 runs 14 residues. CDR1 is MDHEN and CDR2 is SYDVKM in the germline V gene. The CDR3 bases are TGTGCCAGCAGTTATTACTCCGGGGGCTACGAGCAGTACTTC. Amino acid sequence: CASSYYSGGYEQYF.

This chain connects TRBV2 to TRBJ2-3; tentative D call: TRBD1 (6 bases). V lost 7 bases and J 0 bases, leaving 8 bases between the germline ends. This CDR3 has 13 amino acids. CDR1 is SNHLY, CDR2 FYNNEI, per germline. CDR3 amino acids: CASNRDSTDTQYF. The DNA of the CDR3 is TGTGCCAGCAACAGGGACAGCACAGATACGCAGTATTTT.

The chain is built from TRBV30 and TRBJ1-5; weak D call: TRBD1 (5 bases). V lost 8 bases to trimming and J lost 4 bases, with 18 bases between them. Germline lookup yields CDR1 GTSNPN and CDR2 SVGIG (reference sequence). CDR3 length equals 14 residues. The CDR3 is CALDSLKGNQPQHF. The CDR3 DNA reads as TGTGCCCTTGACAGTCTAAAGGGGAATCAGCCCCAGCATTTT.

The chain recombines TRBV6-1 with TRBJ2-5; weak D call: TRBD1 (5 bases). Germline CDR1 MNHNS, CDR2 SASEGT. CDR3 length: 14 residues. Between the trimmed V and J ends, which lost 3 bases and 5 bases, there was a span of 13 bases. CDR3 nucleotide sequence: TGTGCCAGCAGTGACCAGGGTCCCGTGGAGACCCAGTACTTC. This codes for CASSDQGPVETQYF.

This clone was counted once. V is TRBV6-5 and J is TRBJ2-7; D might be TRBD2 (5 bases). The V gene lost 7 bases and the J gene lost 5 bases, with 15 bases spanning the gap. The germline V gene encodes CDR1 MNHEY and CDR2 SVGAGI. The CDR3 consists of 13 residues. The CDR3 DNA reads TGTGCCAGCAACAAACCCGGAGGTCACGAGCAGTACTTC. Its translation is CASNKPGGHEQYF.

The count of this clone is one. The genes are TRBV28 and TRBJ2-7, with 10 bases identical to TRBD1. Germline-derived CDR1 and CDR2 are MDHEN and SYDVKM. With V trimmed by 5 bases and J by 3 bases, 10 bases remained unmatched. The CDR3 has 16 amino acids. The CDR3 region is CASSGAGTGEDYEQYF. The CDR3 DNA sequence: TGTGCCAGCAGTGGAGCCGGGACAGGGGAAGACTACGAGCAGTACTTC.

This chain uses TRBV5-6 with TRBJ2-7; no clear D. Germline CDR1 and CDR2: SGHDT and YYEEEE. Trimming took off 0 bases at V and 2 bases at J, with 9 bases between the two ends. The CDR3 covers 14 residues. DNA for the CDR3: TGTGCCAGCAGCTTGGGGTACAGAGCCTACGAGCAGTACTTC. Protein: CASSLGYRAYEQYF.

The rearrangement links TRBV5-5 to TRBJ2-7; possibly TRBD1 for D (6 bases). CDR3 length: 14 amino acids. Germline loops: CDR1 SGHKS, CDR2 YYEKEE (reference sequence). V lost 4 bases, J lost 3 bases, and 14 bases lay in between. In DNA, the CDR3 is TGTGCCAGCAGCCCCGCAGGGGCGATCTACGAGCAGTACTTC. It encodes CASSPAGAIYEQYF.

V usage is TRBV5-1 and J usage is TRBJ1-4, with 9 bases lining up with TRBD1. The CDR3 length is 14 residues. Trimming cost V 5 bases and J 2 bases; bases outside gene matches: 1. CDR1 and CDR2 from the germline V gene are SGHRS and YFSETQ. CDR3 in DNA: TGCGCCAGCAGTGACAGGGGGACTAATGAAAAACTGTTTTTT. It codes for CASSDRGTNEKLFF.

The V gene is TRBV21-1, the J gene TRBJ1-2; the table's D call, TRBD1, has no DNA check behind it. TRBV21-1 is flagged as a pseudogene. The CDR3 loop spans 18 amino acids. The CDR3 is CASSKKRLAQGQVYGYTF. CDR3 bases: TGTGCCAGCAGCAAAAAACGGCTGGCCCAGGGCCAGGTGTATGGCTACACCTTC.

This clone was detected only once. J is TRBJ1-4 and V is TRBV24-1, with TRBD1 matching 8 bases. The CDR3 extends over 20 amino acids. CDR1 is KGHDR and CDR2 is SFDVKD in the germline V gene. V dropped 11 bases and J dropped 0; count of bases not matched to a gene: 22. CDR3 region: CAKTDRAGDESGATNEKLFF. The CDR3 region has the DNA TGTGCCAAAACGGACAGGGCTGGGGATGAGTCAGGCGCAACTAATGAAAAACTGTTTTTT.

The rearrangement joins TRBV5-6 to TRBJ1-6; D gene unclear. The length of the CDR3 is 13 residues. CDR1 is SGHDT, CDR2 YYEEEE, per germline. The V end lost 3 bases, the J end lost 7 bases, and 8 bases lay between the germline ends. CDR3 loop: CASSSQWNSPLHF. The CDR3 region has the DNA TGTGCCAGCAGCTCACAGTGGAATTCACCCCTCCACTTT.

The rearrangement links TRBV11-3 to TRBJ1-1; D not certain. The CDR3 spans 14 residues. Trimming left V 1 base short and J 2 bases short, with 8 bases between. The germline CDR1 and CDR2 sequences are SGHNT and YENEEA. CDR3 protein: CASSLGRGNTEAFF. Written as DNA, the CDR3 is TGTGCCAGCAGCTTAGGGCGGGGTAACACTGAAGCTTTCTTT.

The chain recombines TRBV6-1 with TRBJ2-2, with a possible D match to TRBD2 (6 bases). In germline, CDR1 is MNHNS, CDR2 SASEGT. The CDR3 consists of 15 residues. V gave up 3 bases and J gave up 5 bases, with 13 bases separating them. Written as DNA, the CDR3 is TGTGCCAGCAGTGACCGACTAGTGTCGACCGGGGAGCTGTTTTTT. It yields the protein CASSDRLVSTGELFF.

The V and J genes are TRBV19 and TRBJ1-1; D unclear. Germline assignment: CDR1 LNHDA and CDR2 SQIVND (reference sequence). The germline V and J ends were trimmed by 3 bases and 6 bases, with 14 bases remaining between them. The CDR3 is 14 amino acids. The CDR3 spells CASSMKGDGAEAFF. The CDR3 region has the DNA TGTGCCAGTAGTATGAAGGGCGACGGGGCTGAAGCTTTCTTT. Looking up the rest from reference TRBV19 and TRBJ1-1 gives the full variable domain: DGGITQSPKYLFRKEGQNVTLSCEQNLNHDAMYWYRQDPGQGLRLIYYSQIVNDFQKGDIAEGYSVSREKKESFPLTVTSAQKNPTAFYLCASSMKGDGAEAFFGQGTRLTVV.

The chain couples TRBV6-5 to TRBJ1-5, with D uncertain. The germline V and J ends were trimmed by 2 bases and 1 base, with 9 bases remaining between them. This CDR3 comprises 15 residues. Germline-derived CDR1 and CDR2 are MNHEY and SVGAGI. CDR3 amino acids: CASSYELASNQPQHF. The CDR3, as DNA: TGTGCCAGCAGTTACGAGCTCGCGAGCAATCAGCCCCAGCATTTT.

The rearrangement joins TRBV5-1 to TRBJ2-7; possible D gene TRBD1, 5 bases. Germline values: CDR1 SGHRS, CDR2 YFSETQ. This CDR3 has 14 residues. The V end lost 0 bases, the J end lost 2 bases, and 9 bases lay between the germline ends. In DNA form, the CDR3 reads TGCGCCAGCAGCTTGGGCGACAGCACCTACGAGCAGTACGTC. Amino acids: CASSLGDSTYEQYV.

This sequence joins TRBV24-1 and TRBJ2-3, with 8 nucleotides matching TRBD2. The CDR3 has 17 residues. The germline V gene encodes CDR1 KGHDR and CDR2 SFDVKD. V shed 0 bases and J 2 bases; nucleotides not matched to a gene: 6. CDR3 bases: TGTGCCACCAGTGATTTGCGTAGCGGGGCCGTCACAGATACGCAGTATTTT. Its protein product is CATSDLRSGAVTDTQYF.

This clone turned up a few times. This chain joins TRBV6-6 and TRBJ1-3; D remains unclear. The CDR3 extends over 14 amino acids. Germline CDR1 MNHNY, CDR2 SVGAGI (reference sequence). Between the trimmed V and J ends, which lost 6 bases and 2 bases, there was a span of 11 bases. The chain's CDR3 is CASSPANTGNTIYF. Here the CDR3 DNA reads TGTGCCAGCAGCCCCGCCAACACTGGAAACACCATATATTTT.

The chain has TRBV4-1 and TRBJ2-2; D not certain. This CDR3 contains 14 residues. V was trimmed by 3 bases and J by 1 base, leaving 6 bases between them. Germline CDR1 MGHRA, CDR2 YSYEKL. The CDR3 spells CASSQAENTGELFF. The DNA for the CDR3 is TGCGCCAGCAGCCAGGCAGAGAACACCGGGGAGCTGTTTTTT.

This clone was seen once. The chain is built from TRBV27 and TRBJ2-5; no clear D gene. Trimming pared 1 base from V and 2 bases from J, leaving 5 bases between. The germline gives CDR1 MNHEY, CDR2 SMNVEV (reference sequence). This CDR3 contains 13 residues. The CDR3 sequence: CASSLWPQETQYF. The CDR3 DNA follows: TGTGCCAGCAGTTTATGGCCACAAGAGACCCAGTACTTC.

The V gene is TRBV28, the J gene TRBJ1-2, with 7 bases identical to TRBD1. Unmatched junction bases numbered 19, after V lost 5 bases and J lost 7 bases. The CDR3 is made up of 17 amino acids. Per germline, CDR1 MDHEN and CDR2 SYDVKM. CDR3 nucleotides: TGTGCCAGCAGTCCCGCCGGGGGGGGCAGACAGGGCCGTGGCTACACCTTC. As protein: CASSPAGGGRQGRGYTF.

This clone has just one count. This chain joins TRBV6-5 and TRBJ1-2, with 7 bases aligning to TRBD1. This CDR3 is built from 15 residues. Germline lookup yields CDR1 MNHEY and CDR2 SVGAGI. V lost 7 bases to trimming and J lost 3 bases; unmatched junction nucleotides: 11. CDR3 protein: CASTGVGTVHYGYTF. The CDR3 DNA sequence: TGTGCCAGCACCGGCGTGGGGACAGTCCACTATGGCTACACCTTC.

The V call is TRBV14, the J call TRBJ2-5; 7 bases fit TRBD1. There are 15 residues in the CDR3. V lost 1 base, J lost 5 bases, and 7 bases stayed unmatched. CDR1 and CDR2 (germline): SGHDN, FVKESK. The CDR3 spells CASSQAGQREETQYF. CDR3 in DNA: TGTGCCAGCAGCCAAGCGGGACAGAGGGAGGAGACCCAGTACTTC.

The rearrangement uses TRBV2 and TRBJ2-7; TRBD1 matches at 8 bases. J lost 5 bases, V lost 6 bases, and 6 bases had no gene match. CDR1 and CDR2 from the germline V gene are SNHLY and FYNNEI. The CDR3 is 13 residues long. In nucleotides, the CDR3 is TGTGCCAGCAGCCCAAGGACAGGGAACGAGCAGTACTTC. Its translation: CASSPRTGNEQYF. Full variable domain (remainder filled in from reference TRBV2 and TRBJ2-7): EPEVTQTPSHQVTQMGQEVILRCVPISNHLYFYWYRQILGQKVEFLVSFYNNEISEKSEIFDDQFSVERPDGSNFTLKIRSTKLEDSAMYFCASSPRTGNEQYFGPGTRLTVT.

This clone was recorded a few times. V gene TRBV6-4 combines with J gene TRBJ1-5; 9 bases align to TRBD1. Looked up from germline, CDR1 is MRHNA and CDR2 is SNTAGT. J was trimmed by 6 bases and V by 8 bases; bases with no gene match: 8. The CDR3 covers 14 residues. The CDR3 nucleotides are TGTGCCAGCCCGGGACAGGGAAACGTTCAGCCCCAGCATTTT. Translating it yields CASPGQGNVQPQHF.

This clone appeared once. This chain joins TRBV30 and TRBJ1-4; TRBD1 matches 9 bases. CDR1 and CDR2 (germline): GTSNPN, SVGIG (reference sequence). J was trimmed by 3 bases and V by 0 bases; bases with no gene match: 8. The CDR3 runs 17 residues. CDR3 DNA sequence: TGTGCCTGGAGTGTAGGAACAGGGGGCATATCTAATGAAAAACTGTTTTTT. Translation gives CAWSVGTGGISNEKLFF.